This T cell receptor beta chain was recorded in a study of cytomegalovirus exposure and HLA in healthy donors. Study-wide results and caveats: The sole available immune exposure information was CMV serostatus. HLA alleles showed associations with some 17,000 TCR beta sequences in a later analysis, at a 0.05 false discovery rate.

The primer mix had 60 Vbeta and 13 Jbeta primers. Sequencing used immunoSEQ multiplex PCR; TCRdb keeps in-frame clones, though not all of them. Of about 160,000 clones listed, around 80% were seen once; the top ten hold around 8%. Germline CDR1 reads MDHEN; CDR2 reads SYDVKM. Losses at the gene ends were 5 bases for V and 4 bases for J; bases not matched to a gene: 11. This CDR3 is 17 amino acids long. Concerning this clone itself: As yet, its antigen is unknown.

This sequence was found in a male donor in good health and CMV-seropositive. J is TRBJ1-2 and V is TRBV28; 12 bases agree with TRBD1. The sequenced sample was PBMCs. The CDR3 spells CASSSGTGGIGGYGYTF. CDR3 nucleotide sequence: TGTGCCAGCAGTAGCGGGACAGGGGGCATTGGAGGCTATGGCTACACCTTC.